This T cell receptor beta chain was identified during a study of blood T cell repertoires in COVID-19. Study in general: Researchers got acute and convalescent COVID-19 samples from the United States, Italy and Spain.

Losses at the gene ends were 0 bases for V and 5 bases for J; bases not matched to a gene: 14. Germline lookup yields CDR1 MGHRA and CDR2 YSYEKL. The CDR3 runs to 18 residues. The table came from immunoSEQ multiplex PCR; TCRdb's copy has only in-frame clones and leaves some out. The sample has about 62,000 clones, roughly 72% seen once. Sequences were obtained from peripheral blood. The gene calls are TRBV4-1 and TRBJ2-5; 8 nucleotides line up with TRBD1. The sequence was obtained from a woman in her 50s with active or convalescent COVID-19. The CDR3 DNA reads TGCGCCAGCAGCCAAGATAGTTCGAGCAGGGGGCTAAGCGAGACCCAGTACTTC. It codes for CASSQDSSSRGLSETQYF.